The 19 T cell receptor beta chains listed next were all sequenced from one sample in a study of cytomegalovirus exposure and HLA in healthy donors. The PCR contained 60 Vbeta and 13 Jbeta primers. The table came from immunoSEQ multiplex PCR; TCRdb's copy has only in-frame clones and leaves some out. The data contain 90,000 to 140,000 clones, over 70% of them singletons. The material sequenced was PBMCs. The receptors originated from a woman aged 40 to 55 in good health and CMV-seropositive.

In DNA, the CDR3 is TGTGCCAGCAGCGCGACAGGCGGTAATTCACCCCTCCACTTT. It codes for CASSATGGNSPLHF. This sequence joins TRBV7-9 and TRBJ1-6; D is possibly TRBD1 (6 bases). This CDR3 is 14 amino acids long. The V and J ends lost 5 bases and 6 bases respectively, with 11 bases between them. Germline V lookup: CDR1 SEHNR, CDR2 FQNEAQ (reference sequence). Combining the CDR3 with reference TRBV7-9 and TRBJ1-6 gives the whole variable domain DTGVSQNPRHKITKRGQNVTFRCDPISEHNRLYWYRQTLGQGPEFLTYFQNEAQLEKSRLLSDRFSAERPKGSFSTLEIQRTEQGDSAMYLCASSATGGNSPLHFGNGTRLTVT.

The chain joins TRBV4-2 to TRBJ1-2, with D maybe TRBD1 (5 bases). V lost 0 bases and J lost 3, with 17 bases in between. The V gene's germline CDR1 is LGHNA and CDR2 YNFKEQ. CDR3 length equals 17 residues. The CDR3 reads CASSQDLSRTLYYGYTF. The CDR3 DNA sequence: TGTGCCAGCAGCCAAGATCTTTCAAGGACACTATACTATGGCTACACCTTC.

In this sample, this clone turned up a few times. V usage is TRBV5-4 and J usage is TRBJ1-6; TRBD1 matches at 11 bases. The CDR3 consists of 16 residues. Per germline, CDR1 SGHNT and CDR2 YYREEE (reference sequence). V lost 4 bases to trimming and J lost 8 bases; unmatched junction nucleotides: 8. CDR3 region: CASSTRTGGPDSPLHF. The DNA of the CDR3 is TGTGCCAGCAGCACACGGACAGGGGGCCCGGATTCACCCCTCCACTTT.

The CDR3 region is CASSQEYWGTGTNFYGYTF. The CDR3 region has the DNA TGCGCCAGCAGCCAAGAATATTGGGGTACGGGAACTAACTTCTATGGCTACACCTTC. V gene TRBV4-3 combines with J gene TRBJ1-2; no firm D call. Between the trimmed V and J ends, which lost 0 bases and 4 bases, there was a span of 24 bases. The CDR3 is 19 amino acids. Germline CDR1 reads LGHNA; CDR2 reads YSLEER.

This chain joins TRBV11-3 and TRBJ2-7; TRBD2 matches at 7 bases. Germline lookup yields CDR1 SGHNT and CDR2 YENEEA. CDR3 length equals 16 residues. Losses at the gene ends were 3 bases for V and 1 base for J; bases not matched to a gene: 9. In DNA, the CDR3 is TGTGCCAGCAGCTTGGCTTATGACGGGAGGTCCTACGAGCAGTACTTC. Its translation: CASSLAYDGRSYEQYF.

The chain employs TRBV28 and TRBJ1-1, with D unresolved. CDR1 is MDHEN, CDR2 SYDVKM, per germline. The germline V and J ends were trimmed by 4 bases and 6 bases, with 9 bases remaining between them. The CDR3 runs to 12 residues. The CDR3 nucleotides read TGTGCCAGCAGTTCTTCATCGGCTGAAGCTTTCTTT. Its translation: CASSSSSAEAFF.

The chain is built from TRBV10-1 and TRBJ2-7, with 9 bases matching TRBD1. V was pared by 2 bases and J by 7 bases, with 9 bases of the junction left unmatched. This CDR3 is 15 amino acids long. Germline CDR1 reads WNHNN; CDR2 reads SYGVQD (reference sequence). The CDR3 DNA reads as TGCGCCAGCAGTGAGAGGGGACAGGGAGTAAGTGAGCAGTACTTC. It translates to CASSERGQGVSEQYF.

The V gene is TRBV23-1, the J gene TRBJ2-7; TRBD1 aligns across 7 bases. TRBV23-1 is treated as an ORF (open reading frame) with a function not yet certain. J lost 1 base, V lost 8 bases, and 11 bases had no gene match. The CDR3 is 15 residues long. CDR3 sequence: CASGKGQDSSYEQYF. The CDR3 DNA is TGCGCCAGCGGGAAAGGACAGGACTCGTCCTACGAGCAGTACTTC.

V and J are TRBV11-3 and TRBJ2-7, with 8 bases that match TRBD1. Germline assignment: CDR1 SGHNT and CDR2 YENEEA. This CDR3 comprises 14 residues. The ends lost 5 bases at V and 6 bases at J; junction bases unmatched: 9. The CDR3 DNA reads as TGTGCCAGCAGCCGTACGACAGACAGGGGCGAGCAGTACTTC. Protein product: CASSRTTDRGEQYF.

This chain connects TRBV27 to TRBJ2-3; 11 positions match TRBD1. There are 15 residues in the CDR3. Germline assignment: CDR1 MNHEY and CDR2 SMNVEV (reference sequence). The junction had 2 bases not matched to a gene; V was cut back by 3 bases and J by 3 bases. For the CDR3, the DNA is TGTGCCAGCAGTTTTGGACAGGGGGCAACAGATACGCAGTATTTT. It specifies CASSFGQGATDTQYF.

Concerning this clone: At one end, the junction sequence differs from germline, possibly due to a read error. J is TRBJ2-2 and V is TRBV7-9; 7 bases agree with TRBD1. This CDR3 has 15 amino acids. Germline-derived CDR1 and CDR2 are SEHNR and FQNEAQ (reference sequence). The CDR3, as DNA: TGTTCCAGCAGCTTGACAGGGTCCAATGCCGGGGAGCTGTTTTTT. Protein sequence: CSSSLTGSNAGELFF.

This clone was detected only once. V usage is TRBV28 and J usage is TRBJ2-1; D not certain. The CDR3 has 13 residues. Germline CDR1 reads MDHEN; CDR2 reads SYDVKM. V was shortened by 3 bases and J by 2 bases, with 5 bases between the two germline ends. CDR3 nucleotide sequence: TGTGCCAGCAGTTTGCCTACCTACAATGAGCAGTTCTTC. Translated: CASSLPTYNEQFF.

V gene TRBV4-1 combines with J gene TRBJ1-2; a possible D gene is TRBD1 (6 bases). The V gene lost 2 bases and the J gene lost 4 bases, with 23 bases spanning the gap. CDR1 is MGHRA, CDR2 YSYEKL, per germline. The CDR3 runs 18 residues. CDR3 sequence reads: CASSQPRVGSRGVYGYTF. In nucleotides, the CDR3 is TGCGCCAGCAGCCAACCCCGGGTTGGTTCCAGGGGAGTCTATGGCTACACCTTC.

This clone was detected only a few times. The chain combines TRBV18 with TRBJ1-1; D uncertain. There are 15 residues in the CDR3. The germline V gene encodes CDR1 KGHSH and CDR2 LQKENI. V gave up 3 bases and J gave up 1 base, with 12 bases separating them. The DNA for the CDR3 is TGTGCCAGCTCACCGCCTGAGGCGTGGAACACTGAAGCTTTCTTT. Translated: CASSPPEAWNTEAFF.

In DNA, the CDR3 is TGTGCCAGCAGTCCCCTAGCGGGAGCCACAGATACGCAGTATTTT. It codes for CASSPLAGATDTQYF. The genes are TRBV27 and TRBJ2-3, with 10 nucleotides matching TRBD2. This CDR3 has 15 amino acids. Germline assignment: CDR1 MNHEY and CDR2 SMNVEV (reference sequence). V was pared by 5 bases and J by 2 bases, with 4 bases of the junction left unmatched.

The chain uses TRBV11-2 and TRBJ2-3; 8 positions agree with TRBD1. Trimming removed 5 bases from V and 3 bases from J; junction bases left unmatched: 7. The germline V gene encodes CDR1 SGHAT and CDR2 FQNNGV. CDR3 length: 15 amino acids. The CDR3 is CASSPDREWTDTQYF. The CDR3 nucleotides read TGTGCCAGCAGCCCGGACAGGGAGTGGACAGATACGCAGTATTTT.

This sequence joins TRBV28 and TRBJ1-1; tentatively, D is TRBD1 (6 bases). The CDR3 totals 15 residues. Trimming cost V 7 bases and J 3 bases, with 18 bases left between them. CDR1 and CDR2 from the germline V gene are MDHEN and SYDVKM. CDR3 DNA: TGTGCCAGCAAGTCACAGGGATTCAGGGACACTGAAGCTTTCTTT. Amino acid sequence: CASKSQGFRDTEAFF.

V usage is TRBV6-1 and J usage is TRBJ1-1; 7 positions agree with TRBD1. Trimming removed 4 bases from V and 5 bases from J; junction bases left unmatched: 7. The CDR3 consists of 14 residues. CDR1 and CDR2 from the germline V gene are MNHNS and SASEGT. The CDR3 DNA sequence: TGTGCCAGCAGTGTACACAGGGGAGAGACTGAAGCTTTCTTT. Translated: CASSVHRGETEAFF.

The sample holds one count of this clone. The V gene is TRBV5-4, the J gene TRBJ2-5, with 12 bases matching TRBD2. The DNA end is a closer match to TRBJ2-7, so the J assignment may be wrong. The length of the CDR3 is 14 residues. CDR1 is SGHNT, CDR2 YYREEE, per germline (reference sequence). As DNA, the CDR3 is TGTGCCAGCAGCCCAGGGACTAGCGGGCCCGAGCAGTACTTC. Amino acid sequence: CASSPGTSGPEQYF.